These T cell receptor beta chains were read from a single sample in a study of Graves' ophthalmopathy and Graves' hyperthyroidism. TCRdb ran MiXCR on the multiplex PCR reads and lists one entry per CDR3 protein. The sample holds a few hundred thousand distinct CDR3 sequences, 15% seen once. Sequencing was performed on peripheral blood. The receptor source for this set is a woman in her late teens or twenties with stable Graves' hyperthyroidism. The CDR3 runs from the conserved cysteine through the conserved F or W. Each record gives: CDR3 length, J gene, V gene, CDR3 protein.

len: 16
j_gene: TRBJ2-2
v_gene: TRBV12-3/TRBV12-4
CDR3aa: CASSPRPGLNTGELFF

len: 13
j_gene: TRBJ1-1
v_gene: TRBV15
CDR3aa: CATSRWDDAEAFF

len: 13
j_gene: TRBJ1-1
v_gene: TRBV5-1
CDR3aa: CASSLGSNTEAVF

len: 19
j_gene: TRBJ2-3
v_gene: TRBV6-4
CDR3aa: CASSDLKAPSGGAVDTQYF

len: 15
j_gene: TRBJ2-7
v_gene: TRBV11-3
CDR3aa: CASSNRDRGFYEQYF

len: 14
j_gene: TRBJ2-7
v_gene: TRBV15
CDR3aa: CATSSPQVAYEQYF

len: 16
j_gene: TRBJ1-5
v_gene: TRBV28
CDR3aa: CASSLALGTGGQPQHF

len: 16
j_gene: TRBJ1-6
v_gene: TRBV5-1
CDR3aa: CASTNVPGQGDSPLHF

len: 14
j_gene: TRBJ2-2
v_gene: TRBV12-3/TRBV12-4
CDR3aa: CASSPPWDTGELFF

len: 13
j_gene: TRBJ1-1
v_gene: TRBV20-1
CDR3aa: CSARRSGSAEAFF

len: 13
j_gene: TRBJ2-7
v_gene: TRBV5-1
CDR3aa: CASKRDRPYEQYF

len: 12
j_gene: TRBJ2-7
v_gene: TRBV20-1
CDR3aa: CSARDRTYEQYF

len: 14
j_gene: TRBJ1-6
v_gene: TRBV11-2
CDR3aa: CASSPNRQNSPLHF

len: 11
j_gene: TRBJ2-2
v_gene: TRBV30
CDR3aa: CAWRGTGELFF

len: 13
j_gene: TRBJ2-7
v_gene: TRBV18
CDR3aa: CASSPGRGYEQYF

len: 16
j_gene: TRBJ2-7
v_gene: TRBV6-2/TRBV6-3
CDR3aa: CVSSPPAGTGIHEQYF

len: 15
j_gene: TRBJ1-2
v_gene: TRBV19
CDR3aa: CASSIGADRGSGYTF

len: 11
j_gene: TRBJ2-5
v_gene: TRBV2
CDR3aa: CASANQETQYF

len: 15
j_gene: TRBJ1-2
v_gene: TRBV6-5
CDR3aa: CASSYSGGSNYGYTF

len: 13
j_gene: TRBJ2-5
v_gene: TRBV7-9
CDR3aa: CASSQSRGETQYF

len: 15
j_gene: TRBJ2-5
v_gene: TRBV2
CDR3aa: CASIFPTASGETQYF

len: 17
j_gene: TRBJ1-2
v_gene: TRBV24-1
CDR3aa: CATLPNPGSAEHYGYTF

len: 13
j_gene: TRBJ1-1
v_gene: TRBV5-1
CDR3aa: CASSTRQGPEAFF

len: 16
j_gene: TRBJ1-1
v_gene: TRBV6-1
CDR3aa: CASIGHIGGLNTEAFF

len: 15
j_gene: TRBJ2-7
v_gene: TRBV18
CDR3aa: CASSGTTDRSYEQYF

len: 15
j_gene: TRBJ2-2
v_gene: TRBV12-3/TRBV12-4
CDR3aa: CASSPDGGFSGELFF

len: 17
j_gene: TRBJ1-3
v_gene: TRBV19
CDR3aa: CASSSSARDINVNTIYF

len: 13
j_gene: TRBJ2-4
v_gene: TRBV29-1
CDR3aa: CSVYNLAKNIQYF

len: 13
j_gene: TRBJ2-7
v_gene: TRBV6-2/TRBV6-3
CDR3aa: CASYTFYSYEQYF

len: 15
j_gene: TRBJ1-2
v_gene: TRBV9
CDR3aa: CASSVTGIGDYGYTF

len: 15
j_gene: TRBJ1-5
v_gene: TRBV11-1
CDR3aa: CASSHGQGSNQPQHF

len: 17
j_gene: TRBJ2-5
v_gene: TRBV6-1
CDR3aa: CASSERGKQGGWETQYF

len: 13
j_gene: TRBJ1-1
v_gene: TRBV6-1
CDR3aa: CASSPEGPTEAFF

len: 14
j_gene: TRBJ2-5
v_gene: TRBV4-1
CDR3aa: CASSQVSGKETQYF

len: 14
j_gene: TRBJ1-2
v_gene: TRBV20-1
CDR3aa: CSASSVGAYYGYTF

len: 13
j_gene: TRBJ1-1
v_gene: TRBV9
CDR3aa: CASSVALDTEAFF

len: 14
j_gene: TRBJ1-2
v_gene: TRBV5-1
CDR3aa: CASSLGRSTYGYTF

len: 14
j_gene: TRBJ2-5
v_gene: TRBV6-2/TRBV6-3
CDR3aa: CASSRSGGPGTQYF

len: 13
j_gene: TRBJ1-2
v_gene: TRBV19
CDR3aa: CASSIQGPYGYTF